Listed below are T cell receptor beta chains from one sample, sequenced in a study of cytomegalovirus exposure and HLA in healthy donors. Sequencing was performed with immunoSEQ multiplex PCR; in TCRdb, only in-frame clones are kept and a portion is missing. The sample lists some 78,000 clones, about 80% occurring once. The sequenced sample consisted of PBMCs. The receptors derive from a woman aged 45 to 65 in good health and CMV-seropositive. Both conserved end residues are part of each CDR3. A D gene is named only where the DNA matches it firmly. Size values are once, few and many counts, or a class for expanded clones, and some rows have none.

>15|-|TRBV19|TRBJ2-1|-
CASSRAGISYNEQFF
TGTGCCAGTAGTAGGGCGGGGATCTCCTACAATGAGCAGTTCTTC
>14|-|TRBV5-1|TRBJ1-1|-
CASSRGGGGTEAFF
TGCGCCAGCAGTCGCGGCGGGGGCGGCACTGAAGCTTTCTTT
>13|-|TRBV7-7|TRBJ2-7|TRBD1
CASSSTGGDEQYF
TGTGCTAGCAGCTCGACAGGGGGAGACGAGCAGTACTTC
>17|-|TRBV11-2|TRBJ1-3|-
CASSHLTRGRPGNTIYF
TGTGCCAGCAGCCACCTCACCCGTGGCCGCCCTGGAAACACCATATATTTT
>15|-|TRBV2|TRBJ2-3|-
CASSKDYLRTDTQYF
TGTGCCAGCAGTAAGGACTACCTTCGGACAGATACGCAGTATTTT
>13|-|TRBV2|TRBJ1-1|TRBD1
CASSEGGGPEAFF
TGTGCCAGCAGCGAAGGAGGGGGCCCTGAAGCTTTCTTT
>14|once|TRBV7-8|TRBJ2-3|-
CASSPRRRWDTQYF
TGTGCCAGCAGCCCCCGTAGGCGGTGGGATACGCAGTATTTT
>17|-|TRBV2|TRBJ2-1|TRBD1
CASSDSVTGSFNNEQFF
TGTGCCAGCAGTGATAGTGTGACAGGGAGCTTTAACAATGAGCAGTTCTTC
>16|-|TRBV18|TRBJ2-1|TRBD2
CASSPTAGGSYNEQFF
TGTGCCAGCTCACCGACGGCGGGGGGGTCCTACAATGAGCAGTTCTTC
>13|-|TRBV28|TRBJ1-2|TRBD1
CASSRRQGYGYTF
TGTGCCAGCAGTCGACGACAGGGGTACGGCTACACCTTC
>14|-|TRBV19|TRBJ1-4|-
CASSIGATNEKLFF
TGCGCCAGTAGTATAGGGGCGACTAATGAAAAACTGTTTTTT
>12|-|TRBV2|TRBJ2-7|-
CASSFTGPEQYF
TGTGCCAGCAGCTTTACAGGGCCCGAGCAGTACTTC
>16|-|TRBV11-2|TRBJ2-5|TRBD2
CASTPVGLAGEETQYF
TGTGCCAGCACCCCTGTCGGACTAGCGGGAGAAGAGACCCAGTACTTC
>16|-|TRBV11-3|TRBJ2-2|TRBD2
CASSLGLREDTGELFF
TGTGCCAGCAGCTTAGGTTTGCGGGAGGACACCGGGGAGCTGTTTTTT
>15|-|TRBV7-9|TRBJ1-2|-
CSSSIQGGERYGYTF
TGTTCCAGCAGCATACAGGGCGGTGAGCGATATGGCTACACCTTC
>14|-|TRBV7-8|TRBJ1-2|TRBD1
CASSSTTGAAGYTF
TGTGCCAGCAGCTCAACGACAGGGGCAGCTGGCTACACCTTC
>15|once|TRBV19|TRBJ1-1|TRBD1
CASSPRTGKNTEAFF
TGTGCCAGTAGTCCGAGGACAGGGAAGAACACTGAAGCTTTCTTT
>20|-|TRBV4-1|TRBJ1-2|-
CASSQDPQPPGFVIVRGYTF
TGCGCCAGCAGCCAAGACCCCCAGCCTCCCGGGTTTGTAATTGTGCGTGGCTACACCTTC
>13|-|TRBV25-1|TRBJ2-5|-
CASSTGDQETQYF
TGTGCCAGTTCGACAGGAGACCAAGAGACCCAGTACTTC
>12|-|TRBV6-1|TRBJ2-1|-
CASQKTIHEQFF
TGTGCCAGCCAAAAAACTATCCATGAGCAGTTCTTC
>14|-|TRBV6-1|TRBJ2-2|TRBD1
CATPRRTGGGELFF
TGTGCCACCCCGAGACGGACAGGGGGCGGGGAGCTGTTTTTT
>14|-|TRBV18|TRBJ2-5|-
CASSPFFGEETQYF
TGTGCCAGCTCACCGTTCTTTGGAGAAGAGACCCAGTACTTC
>14|once|TRBV6-1|TRBJ2-2|TRBD2
CASGAGRDTGELFF
TGTGCCTCTGGGGCAGGGAGGGACACCGGGGAGCTGTTTTTT
>14|-|TRBV27|TRBJ1-2|TRBD1
CASRFQGATDGYTF
TGTGCCAGCAGGTTTCAGGGGGCGACGGATGGCTACACCTTC
>15|-|TRBV7-3|TRBJ2-2|TRBD1
CASSKIGTVDGELFF
TGTGCCAGCAGCAAAATTGGGACAGTCGACGGGGAGCTGTTTTTT
>15|-|TRBV7-9|TRBJ1-1|-
CSSSLDGLTNTEAFF
TGTTCCAGCAGCTTAGACGGACTTACGAACACTGAAGCTTTCTTT
>17|-|TRBV27|TRBJ2-1|TRBD2
CASSPHFGTSGSREQFF
TGTGCCAGCAGTCCCCACTTCGGGACTAGCGGGAGTCGTGAGCAGTTCTTC
>13|-|TRBV19|TRBJ1-6|-
CGVGPKGDSPLHF
TGTGGGGTCGGGCCCAAGGGGGATTCACCCCTCCACTTT
>16|-|TRBV7-7|TRBJ2-3|TRBD2
CASSRGTSGHDNTQYF
TGTGCTAGCAGTCGAGGGACTAGCGGGCATGACAATACGCAGTATTTT
>14|-|TRBV6-5|TRBJ1-1|-
CASSYYRENTEAFF
TGTGCCAGCAGTTACTACCGGGAGAACACTGAAGCTTTCTTT
>14|-|TRBV18|TRBJ1-2|TRBD1
CASSSGTGLYGYTF
TGTGCCAGCTCCTCCGGGACAGGGCTCTATGGCTACACCTTC
>13|-|TRBV30|TRBJ1-5|-
CAWSVQGNQPQHF
TGTGCCTGGAGTGTGCAGGGCAATCAGCCCCAGCATTTT
>14|-|TRBV7-7|TRBJ1-1|-
CASSSRTAYTEAFF
TGTGCTAGCAGCTCTCGGACAGCCTACACTGAAGCTTTCTTT
>15|-|TRBV5-4|TRBJ1-2|-
CASSFDQGPTRGYTF
TGTGCCAGCAGCTTCGACCAGGGCCCGACCAGGGGCTACACCTTC
>14|few|TRBV5-4|TRBJ2-7|-
CASSPWQGTHEQYF
TGTGCCAGCAGCCCGTGGCAGGGGACCCACGAGCAGTACTTC
>12|-|TRBV12-5|TRBJ2-7|-
CASGFHDGEQYF
TGTGCTAGTGGTTTCCACGACGGGGAGCAGTACTTC
>15|-|TRBV10-3|TRBJ2-5|TRBD1
CAISDTGVELETQYF
TGTGCCATCAGTGACACAGGGGTAGAGCTAGAGACCCAGTACTTC
>16|once|TRBV7-8|TRBJ2-1|TRBD2
CASHEAGGSTYNEQFF
TGTGCCAGCCACGAAGCGGGAGGGTCGACCTACAATGAGCAGTTCTTC
>18|-|TRBV4-1|TRBJ2-1|TRBD2
CASSPGTSGRAAYNEQFF
TGCGCCAGCTCCCCTGGGACTAGCGGGAGGGCCGCCTACAATGAGCAGTTCTTC
>14|-|TRBV7-9|TRBJ1-6|TRBD1
CSSSLGQGNSPLHF
TGTTCCAGCAGCTTAGGACAGGGAAATTCACCCCTCCACTTT
>13|-|TRBV30|TRBJ2-5|-
CAWSVGGGETQYF
TGTGCCTGGAGTGTCGGAGGGGGCGAGACCCAGTACTTC
>14|-|TRBV18|TRBJ1-2|-
CASSLQGFNYGYTF
TGTGCCAGCTCGCTACAGGGTTTCAACTATGGCTACACCTTC
>15|-|TRBV13|TRBJ2-7|TRBD1
CASSRSGTGIYEQYF
TGTGCCAGCAGCCGATCCGGGACAGGGATCTACGAGCAGTACTTC
>12|-|TRBV7-8|TRBJ1-1|-
CASSATNTEAFF
TGTGCCAGCAGCGCCACTAACACTGAAGCTTTCTTT
>15|-|TRBV6-1|TRBJ1-2|TRBD1
CASSETGVANYGYTF
TGTGCCAGCAGTGAAACAGGGGTAGCTAACTATGGCTACACCTTC
>16|-|TRBV28|TRBJ2-5|TRBD1
CASSPPHGQGRETQYF
TGTGCCAGCAGTCCCCCCCACGGACAGGGTCGAGAGACCCAGTACTTC